Shown below are 27 T cell receptor beta chains from a single sample sequenced in a study of cytomegalovirus exposure and HLA in healthy donors (TCRdb year 2017). Libraries were made using the immunoSEQ multiplex PCR assay. For the multiplex PCR, a mixture combining 60 forward primers for TCR Vbeta segments and 13 reverse primers for TCR Jbeta segments was used. As stored in TCRdb, this immuneACCESS dataset retains in-frame rearrangements with V and J assigned. A fraction of the clones does not appear; measured against another copy, unresolved V genes explain less than half of the discrepancy, and the remainder lacks a known reason. The sample table lists 160,000 or so clones, over 75% of them with a count of one. The ten largest clones take up approximately 6.3% of the sample. The source material was PBMCs. These receptors were collected from a middle-aged man in good health and CMV-seropositive.

The chain has TRBV5-4 and TRBJ2-1, with 14 nucleotides matching TRBD2. Looked up from germline, CDR1 is SGHNT and CDR2 is YYREEE (reference sequence). Trimming cost V 2 bases and J 7 bases; bases outside gene matches: 2. The CDR3 is 15 residues long. The CDR3 reads CASSFGTSGSNEQFF. The CDR3 DNA reads TGTGCCAGCAGCTTCGGGACTAGCGGGAGTAATGAGCAGTTCTTC.

This sequence joins TRBV5-1 and TRBJ2-7, with D uncertain. V was trimmed by 4 bases and J by 2 bases, leaving 4 bases between them. This CDR3 spans 11 amino acids. The germline gives CDR1 SGHRS, CDR2 YFSETQ. CDR3 sequence reads: CASSPTYEQYF. The DNA for the CDR3 is TGCGCCAGCAGCCCCACCTACGAGCAGTACTTC.

V gene TRBV4-1 combines with J gene TRBJ2-1, with 7 bases matching TRBD1. Germline CDR1 reads MGHRA; CDR2 reads YSYEKL. The CDR3 runs 15 residues. After removal of 1 base from V and 4 bases from J, the junction contained 4 bases not matched to a gene. The CDR3 nucleotides read TGCGCCAGCAGCCAAGGGGACAGAACATACAATGAGCAGTTCTTC. This sequence encodes CASSQGDRTYNEQFF.

The chain recombines TRBV7-2 with TRBJ2-7; D may be TRBD2 (6 bases). V shed 6 bases and J shed 7 bases, with 22 bases lying between them. This CDR3 spans 15 amino acids. Germline values: CDR1 SGHTA, CDR2 FQGNSA. The CDR3 DNA reads as TGTGCCAGCAGTGCGAGGCTCGGGACTTCCTTAGAGCAGTACTTC. Protein product: CASSARLGTSLEQYF.

This rearrangement joins TRBV5-4 to TRBJ2-1; 11 bases match TRBD2. The germline gives CDR1 SGHNT, CDR2 YYREEE (reference sequence). The CDR3 extends over 19 amino acids. With 1 base clipped from V and 0 bases from J, the junction kept 9 bases outside the gene matches. DNA for the CDR3: TGTGCCAGCAGCTTGAACCCTAGCGGGAGGTATAGCTCCTACAATGAGCAGTTCTTC. Translating gives CASSLNPSGRYSSYNEQFF.

Comments on this clone: The same CDR3 is also encoded by other DNA sequences in this sample. The chain uses TRBV7-3 and TRBJ1-1; no clear D. The CDR3 is 13 amino acids. Looked up from germline, CDR1 is SGHTA and CDR2 is FQGTGA. Trimming pared 2 bases from V and 1 base from J, leaving 5 bases between. The CDR3, as DNA: TGTGCCAGCAGCTTAGGCCAGAACACTGAAGCTTTCTTT. Residues: CASSLGQNTEAFF.

The chain combines TRBV6-4 with TRBJ2-1; 11 positions agree with TRBD2. The CDR3 is 14 amino acids. The V and J ends lost 3 bases and 10 bases, in that order; junction bases with no gene match: 5. The germline CDR1 and CDR2 sequences are MRHNA and SNTAGT. The CDR3 bases are TGTGCCAGCAGTGAATTGGGGACTAGCGGCGAGCAGTTCTTC. As protein: CASSELGTSGEQFF.

CDR3 loop: CASSQAPGTSRRGELFF. CDR3 coding DNA: TGCGCCAGCAGCCAAGCCCCAGGGACTAGCAGACGCGGGGAGCTGTTTTTT. The chain is built from TRBV4-1 and TRBJ2-2, with 9 bases aligning to TRBD2. The CDR3 has 17 residues. Losses at the gene ends were 1 base for V and 7 bases for J; bases not matched to a gene: 10. The germline V gene has CDR1 MGHRA and CDR2 YSYEKL.

This rearrangement joins TRBV29-1 to TRBJ2-7; D might be TRBD1 (6 bases). This CDR3 spans 12 amino acids. Deletions cut 7 bases from V and 3 bases from J, with 13 bases between. Looked up from germline, CDR1 is SQVTM and CDR2 is ANQGSEA. This CDR3 reads CSATGHNYEQYF. The CDR3 DNA is TGCAGCGCCACGGGACACAACTACGAGCAGTACTTC.

This chain connects TRBV27 to TRBJ2-1, with 8 bases identical to TRBD2. J was trimmed by 7 bases and V by 5 bases; bases with no gene match: 4. The germline V gene has CDR1 MNHEY and CDR2 SMNVEV (reference sequence). CDR3 size: 13 residues. The CDR3 is CASSPAGANEQFF. CDR3 nucleotides: TGTGCCAGCAGTCCAGCGGGAGCGAATGAGCAGTTCTTC.

The chain carries TRBV20-1 and TRBJ2-7, with D tentatively TRBD2 (6 bases). Per germline, CDR1 DFQATT and CDR2 SNEGSKA (reference sequence). Trimming took 3 bases from V and 9 from J, leaving 12 bases between them. CDR3 size: 11 residues. The CDR3 spells CSASIGTSQYF. CDR3 in DNA: TGCAGTGCTAGTATCGGGACTTCGCAGTACTTC.

The V and J genes are TRBV7-8 and TRBJ2-7; 12 bases agree with TRBD1. Germline V gene data show CDR1 as SGHVS and CDR2 as FQNEAQ. With V trimmed by 5 bases and J by 3 bases, 5 bases remained unmatched. This CDR3 has 15 residues. The CDR3 region is CASSPGTGGFYEQYF. As DNA, the CDR3 is TGTGCCAGCAGCCCAGGGACAGGGGGCTTCTACGAGCAGTACTTC.

This rearrangement joins TRBV28 to TRBJ2-3; TRBD2 aligns across 10 bases. The germline V gene encodes CDR1 MDHEN and CDR2 SYDVKM. Trimming took 5 bases from V and 10 from J; bases not matched to a gene: 3. CDR3 length equals 12 residues. The CDR3 DNA reads as TGTGCCAGCAGTGCAGGGACTAGCGCGCAGTATTTT. Its protein is CASSAGTSAQYF.

The rearrangement joins TRBV4-1 to TRBJ2-7; 8 positions agree with TRBD1. The CDR3 runs to 15 residues. Germline CDR1 reads MGHRA; CDR2 reads YSYEKL. Germline trimming cut 0 bases from V and 4 bases from J; bases unmatched to any gene: 5. This CDR3 reads CASSQDNRGWYEQYF. The CDR3 DNA reads as TGCGCCAGCAGCCAAGATAACAGGGGGTGGTACGAGCAGTACTTC.

V is TRBV28 and J is TRBJ1-6, with D unresolved. V was shortened by 4 bases and J by 9 bases, with 19 bases between the two germline ends. CDR3 length equals 16 residues. Germline CDR1 MDHEN, CDR2 SYDVKM. CDR3 nucleotides: TGTGCCAGCAGTTCTCACCCCGGGAGCCCAGGTTCACCCCTCCACTTT. Translated: CASSSHPGSPGSPLHF.

This clone has just one count. The V gene is TRBV7-3, the J gene TRBJ1-3; 9 bases fit TRBD1. The CDR3 runs to 14 residues. CDR1 is SGHTA, CDR2 FQGTGA, per germline. Trimming took 5 bases from V and 6 from J; bases not matched to a gene: 5. CDR3 coding DNA: TGTGCCAGCAGCCAAACAGGGGGCGAAAACACCATATATTTT. This encodes CASSQTGGENTIYF.

A few counts support this clone. The rearrangement uses TRBV6-5 and TRBJ1-1; D may be TRBD1 (6 bases). This CDR3 has 13 amino acids. CDR1 MNHEY and CDR2 SVGAGI come from the germline V gene. V lost 8 bases and J lost 9, with 19 bases in between. CDR3 amino acids: CASSTWGQGKAFF. The CDR3 nucleotides are TGTGCCAGCTCCACATGGGGGCAGGGGAAAGCTTTCTTT.

V usage is TRBV28 and J usage is TRBJ1-5; unclear D gene. Trimming pared 2 bases from V and 6 bases from J, leaving 2 bases between. This CDR3 region has 11 residues. The germline V gene encodes CDR1 MDHEN and CDR2 SYDVKM. The CDR3 DNA is TGTGCCAGCAGTTTACGTCAGCCCCAGCATTTT. Protein product: CASSLRQPQHF.

The rearrangement uses TRBV7-6 and TRBJ2-5, with 10 bases that match TRBD2. Germline V lookup: CDR1 SGHVS, CDR2 FNYEAQ. This CDR3 spans 14 amino acids. With V trimmed by 5 bases and J by 5 bases, 5 bases remained unmatched. The CDR3 reads CASSRLAGGETQYF. The CDR3 DNA sequence: TGTGCCAGCAGCCGACTAGCGGGTGGGGAGACCCAGTACTTC.

This clone was seen more than once but under ten times. The rearrangement joins TRBV7-2 to TRBJ2-7; 8 nucleotides line up with TRBD1. The germline V gene encodes CDR1 SGHTA and CDR2 FQGNSA. CDR3 length: 13 residues. J gave up 6 bases and V 5 bases, and 6 bases lay outside the gene matches. CDR3 nucleotide sequence: TGTGCCAGCAGCCCGGACAGGGAAGGCGAGCAGTACTTC. This gives the protein CASSPDREGEQYF.

J is TRBJ1-6 and V is TRBV9; 12 bases line up with TRBD1. CDR1 and CDR2 (germline): SGDLS, YYNGEE. The CDR3 runs to 16 residues. The V segment lost 4 bases and the J segment 8 bases; nucleotides outside the gene matches: 7. The CDR3 coding sequence is TGTGCCAGCAGCCCATGGGGACAGGGGGCGGATTCACCCCTCCACTTT. It yields the protein CASSPWGQGADSPLHF.

This sequence joins TRBV11-2 and TRBJ2-1, with 8 bases lining up with TRBD2. V lost 1 base to trimming and J lost 7 bases; unmatched junction nucleotides: 6. The length of the CDR3 is 15 residues. The germline V gene has CDR1 SGHAT and CDR2 FQNNGV. The CDR3 coding sequence is TGTGCCAGCAGCTTAGCGCCTAGCGGGCGGAATGAGCAGTTCTTC. Protein product: CASSLAPSGRNEQFF.

The chain couples TRBV11-2 to TRBJ2-5, with TRBD1 identical over 7 bases. The DNA end favors TRBJ2-7, so the J call may be wrong. Germline CDR1 and CDR2: SGHAT and FQNNGV. This CDR3 is built from 14 residues. The CDR3 sequence is CASSPGTVVDEQYF. The CDR3 DNA follows: TGTGCCAGCAGTCCCGGGACAGTGGTGGACGAGCAGTACTTC.

J is TRBJ2-5 and V is TRBV10-1; possible D gene TRBD2, 5 bases. This CDR3 spans 14 amino acids. Germline-derived CDR1 and CDR2 are WNHNN and SYGVQD (reference sequence). Deletions cut 2 bases from V and 4 bases from J, with 11 bases between. CDR3 residues: CASSEGSLGETQYF. The CDR3 nucleotides read TGCGCCAGCAGTGAGGGGAGTTTAGGAGAGACCCAGTACTTC.

Points on this clone: One junction end disagrees with the germline gene, perhaps due to a read error. This rearrangement joins TRBV7-9 to TRBJ1-5; 8 positions match TRBD1. Germline V gene sequence: CDR1 SEHNR, CDR2 FQNEAQ (reference sequence). This CDR3 is built from 16 residues. CDR3 residues: CSSSPGQGSANQPQHF. DNA for the CDR3: TGTTCCAGCAGCCCAGGACAGGGTAGCGCGAACCAGCCCCAGCATTTT.

The rearrangement uses TRBV12-1 and TRBJ2-1; no check of the table's D call, TRBD2, against the DNA was made. TRBV12-1 has pseudogene status. This CDR3 contains 15 residues. The CDR3 spells CASSPGVAGYNEQFF. CDR3 bases: TGTGCCAGCAGCCCCGGGGTGGCGGGCTACAATGAGCAGTTCTTC.

The rearrangement links TRBV29-1 to TRBJ2-1; 8 bases map to TRBD2. J lost 5 bases, V lost 2 bases, and 14 bases had no gene match. CDR3 length: 17 amino acids. In germline, CDR1 is SQVTM, CDR2 ANQGSEA. The CDR3 reads CSVESEKGTSQNNEQFF. The CDR3 nucleotides are TGCAGCGTTGAATCAGAGAAAGGGACTAGTCAAAACAATGAGCAGTTCTTC.